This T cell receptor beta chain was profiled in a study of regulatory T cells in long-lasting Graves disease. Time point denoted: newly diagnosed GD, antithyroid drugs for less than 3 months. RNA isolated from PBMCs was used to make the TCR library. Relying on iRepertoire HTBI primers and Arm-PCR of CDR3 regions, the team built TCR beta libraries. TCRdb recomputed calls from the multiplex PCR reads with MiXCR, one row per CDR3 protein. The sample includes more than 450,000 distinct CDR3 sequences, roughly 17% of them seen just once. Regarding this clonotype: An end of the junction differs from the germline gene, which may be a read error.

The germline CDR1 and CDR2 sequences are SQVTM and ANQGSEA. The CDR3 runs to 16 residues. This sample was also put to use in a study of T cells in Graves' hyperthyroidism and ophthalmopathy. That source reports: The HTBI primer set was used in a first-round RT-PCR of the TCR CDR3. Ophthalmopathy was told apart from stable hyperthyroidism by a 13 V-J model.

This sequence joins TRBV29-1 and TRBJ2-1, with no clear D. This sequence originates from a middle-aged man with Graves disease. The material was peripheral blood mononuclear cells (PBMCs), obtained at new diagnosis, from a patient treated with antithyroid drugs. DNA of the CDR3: TGCAGCGCTGAAGATCTCCCGTCTAGGGCCTACAATGAGCAGTTCTTC. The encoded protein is CSAEDLPSRAYNEQFF.